The clone carrying this T cell receptor beta chain was seen only a few times. Antigen unknown. The data were taken from a study of blood T cells in healthy people across ages. The CDR3 runs 14 residues. Germline CDR1 and CDR2: DFQATT and SNEGSKA (reference sequence). The V and J ends lost 4 bases and 6 bases, in that order; junction bases with no gene match: 10. Overall study results and limits: Unknown CMV status may confound age-related changes in expanded clones.

Combining a sample-barcoded 5' primer with a J-beta primer mix, a second PCR ran for 7 to 11 cycles. Tagging of each cDNA molecule was performed by a template-switch adaptor with 12 random nucleotides. A single record per CDR3 protein comes from TCRdb applying MiXCR to the 5' RACE reads. The sample has under 2 million distinct CDR3 sequences, roughly 32% seen once. Input material: blood. This TCR was recovered from a woman aged 25 to 39 in good health. This rearrangement joins TRBV20-1 to TRBJ2-7, with 9 bases aligning to TRBD1. CDR3 bases: TGCAGTGCTACCCCGGGACAGGGTACCGGCGAGCAGTACTTC. This gives the protein CSATPGQGTGEQYF.